The clone carrying this T cell receptor beta chain was counted only a few times. This specimen comes from a study of blood T cells in healthy people across ages. Through a sample-barcoded 5' primer and a J-beta primer mix, a second PCR was run for about 6 to 11 cycles. From the 5' RACE reads, TCRdb called clonotypes with MiXCR, one entry per CDR3 protein. The sample lists roughly 800,000 distinct CDR3 sequences; roughly 25% were seen once. V was pared by 4 bases and J by 0 bases, with 16 bases between. The length of the CDR3 is 18 residues. From germline, CDR1 is LGHDT and CDR2 YNNKEL (reference sequence). This same sample was also taken into another study, of T cells of mothers and their children.

The sample consisted of blood. This receptor was obtained from a boy aged 10-17 years in good health. This chain joins TRBV3-1 and TRBJ2-6, with D perhaps TRBD1 (6 bases). This CDR3 reads CASSRFGQPDSGANVLTF. The DNA for the CDR3 is TGTGCCAGCAGCCGTTTCGGACAGCCAGACTCTGGGGCCAACGTCCTGACTTTC. Complete variable domain (other parts from reference TRBV3-1 and TRBJ2-6): DTAVSQTPKYLVTQMGNDKSIKCEQNLGHDTMYWYKQDSKKFLKIMFSYNNKELIINETVPNRFSPKSPDKAHLNLHINSLELGDSAVYFCASSRFGQPDSGANVLTFGAGSRLTVL.